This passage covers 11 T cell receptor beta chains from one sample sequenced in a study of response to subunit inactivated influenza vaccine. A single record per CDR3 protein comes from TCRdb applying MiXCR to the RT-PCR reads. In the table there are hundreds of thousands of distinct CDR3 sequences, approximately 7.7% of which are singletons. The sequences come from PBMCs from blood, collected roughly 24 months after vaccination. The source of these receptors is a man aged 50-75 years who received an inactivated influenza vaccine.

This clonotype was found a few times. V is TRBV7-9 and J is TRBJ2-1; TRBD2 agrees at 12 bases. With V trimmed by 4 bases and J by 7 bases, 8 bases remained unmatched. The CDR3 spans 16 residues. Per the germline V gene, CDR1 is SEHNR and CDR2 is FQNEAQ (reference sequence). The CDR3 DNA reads TGTGCCAGCAGCTCGACTAGCGGGAGTGTTAGAAATGAGCAGTTCTTC. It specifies CASSSTSGSVRNEQFF.

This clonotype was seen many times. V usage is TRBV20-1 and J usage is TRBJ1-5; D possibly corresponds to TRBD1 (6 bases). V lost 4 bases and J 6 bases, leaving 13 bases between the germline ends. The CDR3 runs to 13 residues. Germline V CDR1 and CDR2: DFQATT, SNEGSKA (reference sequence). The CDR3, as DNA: TGCAGTGCTAACAGGGAAGCGTCTCAGCCCCAGCATTTT. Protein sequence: CSANREASQPQHF.

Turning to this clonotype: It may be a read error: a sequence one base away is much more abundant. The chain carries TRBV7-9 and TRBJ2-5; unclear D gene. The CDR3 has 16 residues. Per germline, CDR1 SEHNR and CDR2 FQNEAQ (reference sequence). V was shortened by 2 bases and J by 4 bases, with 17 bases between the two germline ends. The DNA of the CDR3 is TGTGCCAGCAGCTTAAACGCCGTGGGTGCCGCAGAGACCCAGTACTTC. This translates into CASSLNAVGAAETQYF.

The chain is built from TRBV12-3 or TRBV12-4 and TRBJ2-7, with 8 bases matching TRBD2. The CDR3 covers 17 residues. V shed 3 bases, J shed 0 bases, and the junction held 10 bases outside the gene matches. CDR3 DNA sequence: TGTGCCAGCAGTTTTTCGCCTAGCGGGTGGATCTCCTACGAGCAGTACTTC. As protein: CASSFSPSGWISYEQYF.

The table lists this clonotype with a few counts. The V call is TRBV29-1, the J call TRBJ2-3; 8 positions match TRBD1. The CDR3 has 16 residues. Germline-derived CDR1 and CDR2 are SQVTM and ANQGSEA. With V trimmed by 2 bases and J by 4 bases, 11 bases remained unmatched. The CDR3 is CSVERVQGARADTQYF. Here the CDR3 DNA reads TGCAGCGTTGAACGGGTGCAGGGGGCGCGGGCAGATACGCAGTATTTT.

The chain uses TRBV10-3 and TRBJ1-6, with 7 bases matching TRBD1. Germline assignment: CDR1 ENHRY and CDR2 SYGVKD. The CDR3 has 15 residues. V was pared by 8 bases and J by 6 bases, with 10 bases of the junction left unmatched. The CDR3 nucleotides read TGTGCCATCGGTGTTCAGGACAGGAGTAATTCACCCCTCCACTTT. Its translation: CAIGVQDRSNSPLHF.

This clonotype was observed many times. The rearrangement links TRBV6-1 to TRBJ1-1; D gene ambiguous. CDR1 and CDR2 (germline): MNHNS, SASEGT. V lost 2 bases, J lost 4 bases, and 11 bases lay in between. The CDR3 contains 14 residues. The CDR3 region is CASSELLKSTEAFF. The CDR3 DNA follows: TGTGCCAGCAGTGAATTATTGAAAAGCACTGAAGCTTTCTTT.

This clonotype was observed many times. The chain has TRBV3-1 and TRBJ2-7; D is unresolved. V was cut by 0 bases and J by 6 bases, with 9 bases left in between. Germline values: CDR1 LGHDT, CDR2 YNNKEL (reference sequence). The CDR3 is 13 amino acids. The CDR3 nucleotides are TGTGCCAGCAGCCAAGATTTAGTCGCCGAGCAGTACTTC. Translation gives CASSQDLVAEQYF.

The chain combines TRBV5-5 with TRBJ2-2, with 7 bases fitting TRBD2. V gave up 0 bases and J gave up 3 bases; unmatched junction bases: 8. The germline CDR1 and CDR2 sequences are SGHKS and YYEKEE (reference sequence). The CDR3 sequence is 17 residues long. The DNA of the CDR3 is TGTGCCAGCAGCTTGGCCCCAGCGGGGACCTACACCGGGGAGCTGTTTTTT. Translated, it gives CASSLAPAGTYTGELFF.

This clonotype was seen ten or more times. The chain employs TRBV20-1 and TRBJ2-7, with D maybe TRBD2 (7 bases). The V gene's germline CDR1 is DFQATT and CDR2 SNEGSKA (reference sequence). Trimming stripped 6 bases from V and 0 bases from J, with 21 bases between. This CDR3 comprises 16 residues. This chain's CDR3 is CSATRRGGFSSYEQYF. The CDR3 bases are TGCAGTGCCACAAGGAGGGGGGGGTTTTCCTCCTACGAGCAGTACTTC.

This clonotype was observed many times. The CDR3 sequence is CASGSGLGAFF. CDR3 DNA sequence: TGTGCCAGCGGCTCCGGCCTCGGGGCTTTCTTT. This chain uses TRBV6-2 or TRBV6-3 with TRBJ1-1; D ambiguous. Germline CDR1 is MNHEY and CDR2 is SVGEGT. The CDR3 spans 11 residues. V dropped 8 bases and J dropped 11 bases, with 15 bases sitting between them.